This T cell receptor beta chain was identified during a study of cytomegalovirus exposure and HLA in healthy donors (dated 2017 in TCRdb). In the study overall: An earlier analysis of approximately 550 of the donors reported roughly 300 Gb of sequence data and 100 million to 130 million unique TCR beta sequences from 150 million to 200 million T cells. Approximately 310 gigabases of sequencing data and approximately 85 million unique TCR sequences were included in an early release covering about 700 HLA-typed donors. Among the roughly 400 genotyped donors, more than 70% belonged to the genetic ancestry cluster associated with self-reported Caucasian donors. The study aimed to test whether cataloging public T cell receptors could reveal signatures of past pathogen exposure. The T cell repertoires of some 700 subjects were profiled by immunosequencing and related to cytomegalovirus serostatus. Besides the first cohort of more than 650 subjects, a separate validation cohort made up of 120 different subjects was used. The study combined high-throughput TCR immunosequencing, statistical association of individual TCRs with disease status, and machine learning to predict cytomegalovirus infection status. A later analysis re-analyzed previously published TCR beta repertoires from several hundred donors and added high-resolution HLA genotyping to study TCR occurrence patterns. Rather than drawing on any new phenotypic data, the later analysis identified candidate immune exposures from TCR beta sequences and the way those sequences occurred across donors. An earlier analysis of around 580 of the donors used high-throughput TCR beta sequencing to judge whether each TCR beta V gene segment behaved as functional or pseudogenic. Donor age, sex, ethnicity and CMV serostatus were compiled alongside the repertoire data. Genome-wide SNP genotypes for about 60% of the roughly 670 donors were used in a later genetic analysis, which treated that subset as a discovery cohort. Every repertoire in the discovery cohort had been generated on one and the same sequencing platform. HLA typing covered class I and class II loci at four-digit resolution. Typing coverage differed by locus: A, B, C, DRB1 and DQB1 were typed in about 620-640 donors, DQA1 in 522, DPA1 in 600 to 610, and DPB1 in roughly 450. Several DR-DQ haplotypes were handled as single units for association and clustering, since linkage in the cohort was strong. On average, roughly 200,000 unique TCR beta nucleotide sequences were sequenced per donor among more than 350 genotyped donors of the cohort, with roughly 18% of those sequences being non-productive. Results and caveats for the whole study, not just this receptor: For the cohort, immune exposure information was limited to CMV serostatus. In a later analysis, HLA-associated TCR beta chains showed more clonal expansion and lower generation probabilities than non-associated chains that were equally common. In the study, 164 TCR beta chains were listed as associated with cytomegalovirus. Because some donors lacked HLA typing at each locus, the association tests relied only on the typed subset. Strong co-occurrence of HLA alleles, especially DR and DQ, made assigning TCR associations to individual alleles difficult. In an earlier analysis of about 600 of the donors, most TCR beta V segments appeared in productive rearrangements about 87% or about 30% of the time, broadly matching IMGT annotations. A further reported finding was that TCR beta sequences accurately predicted the HLA-A and HLA-B alleles for most subjects in the first cohort. In this cohort, only TCR beta chains were sequenced, and detectable features were limited by the absence of alpha or paired-chain data. Some IMGT-functional V segments, including TRBV6-2 and TRBV6-3, could not be told apart with the 87-base-pair reads, so those segments were excluded. In both the original and validation cohorts, the classifier was reported to diagnose cytomegalovirus status with high specificity and sensitivity. A later genetic analysis reported fewer N-insertions in productive TCRs among donors in an Asian-associated ancestry cluster than the roughly 620-donor mean. Most CMV-associated TCR beta chains appeared to be HLA-restricted in a later analysis, and the HLA associations seemed to be driven largely by CMV exposure. A later analysis associated roughly 17,000 TCR beta sequences with specific HLA alleles at a false discovery rate of 0.05. V-gene and J-gene trimming of TCR beta chains was associated with a missense DCLRE1C variant in a later genetic analysis, and the association was replicated in an independent cohort. While some public TCRs were present in many individuals, most TCR sequences turned up only very rarely across donors. In vitro tests confirmed that a few of the cytomegalovirus-associated TCR beta chains recognize cytomegalovirus antigens. The sequencing pipeline was judged likely to have produced a cluster of highly shared sequence variants as a technical artifact. According to a later analysis, parvovirus B19, influenza, CMV and Epstein-Barr virus appeared linked to several top co-occurrence clusters. Sequencing depth was assumed to be roughly uniform across donors in the presence/absence analyses, though that assumption may not hold. A later analysis found that TCR association rates varied across HLA loci, with DRB1 alleles showing the most associated TCRs and HLA-C alleles the fewest. The authors suggested that the approach could potentially be generalized to other disease states and immunological phenotypes. Because counts were too low, seventeen rarely observed V segments, including chromosome 9 orphons, were excluded from the earlier analysis of several hundred of the donors. Correlated functional status among segregating V segments might be attributable to linkage disequilibrium, but an unknown experimental factor could not be ruled out.

The cohort was made up of hundreds of healthy bone marrow donors. All cohort members were sampled while nominally healthy, although unrecorded immune exposures were likely present. The donor was CMV seronegative and was included in the group of 352 seronegative cohort members. Each donor provided a peripheral blood sample, and peripheral blood mononuclear cells were used for TCR beta sequencing. Genomic DNA was extracted from the blood cell samples with the Qiagen DNeasy Blood Extraction Kit. For this clone: Its antigen specificity is not known.

Trimming at the junction amounts to 2 bases on V and 4 bases on J, and the germline ends lie 11 bases apart. For CDR1 and CDR2, the germline V gene (reference sequence) lists SEHNR and FQNEAQ. The CDR3, from cysteine to phenylalanine, totals 15 residues. Just CDR3 DNA is preserved here, 45 bases in frame from base 1. Libraries were constructed by the immunoSEQ multiplex PCR assay. The multiplex PCR relied on a mix of 60 forward primers for TCR Vbeta segments and 13 reverse primers for TCR Jbeta segments. Amplification of the CDR3 region of rearranged TCR beta genes was performed with a multiplex PCR assay on genomic DNA. The amplified TCR beta libraries were sequenced on the Illumina HiSeq System as 87-base-pair reads. Per the original workflow: A later analysis tallied tens of millions of unique TCR beta chains across the 650 to 750 repertoires, and about 12 million of those chains were shared by two or more donors. Raw reads were error-corrected and collapsed into unique sequences by a nearest-neighbor algorithm in which closely related sequences were merged to remove PCR and sequencing errors. CDR3 sequences were aligned to IMGT reference sequences to assign V, D and J gene segments. For a sequence to be retained, a match of at least six nucleotides was required to both a V gene segment and a J gene segment. A rearrangement was called productive if the CDR3 had no stop codons and remained in frame with V and J, and every other rearrangement was called non-productive. CDR3 was defined by IMGT convention, running from the second conserved V-encoded cysteine to the conserved J-encoded phenylalanine. The earlier analysis of about 610 of the donors excluded sequences that lacked an unambiguous match to a single V gene segment. An earlier analysis of several hundred of the donors classified V segments as functional when productive rearrangements were above 56.7% and as segregating when the standard deviation between donors was above 5%. A statistical classification framework was developed to diagnose cytomegalovirus status using the catalog of TCR beta chain sequences. In a later analysis, V and J genes were assigned by comparing TCR nucleotide sequences against IMGT/GENE-DB human TR gene sequences. In a later analysis, CDR3 sequences and most-parsimonious VDJ recombination scenarios were assigned using the TCRdist pipeline. A later analysis defined each TCR beta chain by its CDR3 amino acid sequence plus V-gene family, and excluded reads lacking a unique V-gene family. To address suspected cross-contamination and a sequencing artifact, a later analysis removed a few hundred highly shared, low-generation-probability nucleotide sequences. A later analysis calculated a clonal expansion index for each public chain from normalized within-repertoire ranks of inferred template counts. A later analysis computed generation probabilities with a VDJ recombination model fitted to out-of-frame rearrangements, and checked the results against IGoR. A later analysis scored TCR-TCR, TCR-HLA and TCR-CMV co-occurrence with hypergeometric tests, applying a repertoire-size bias correction to TCR pairs. To estimate false discovery rates, a later analysis permuted the HLA or CMV assignments 20 times. In a later analysis, co-occurring TCRs were grouped with DBSCAN, and TCRdist sequence similarity was added when clustering was performed within HLA-allele-positive subsets. For co-occurrence clustering, repertoires with fewer than 30,000 or more than 120,000 public chains were excluded, along with five repertoires with anomalous nucleotide sharing. The immuneACCESS repertoire file appears here via TCRdb, limited to in-frame rearrangements. These files lack a portion of the clones; in checked studies, under half of the deficit traces to unresolved V genes, and the cause of the others is not known. The V and J calls and clone size come from that table; D and trimming were worked out from the DNA. The sample table includes roughly 77,000 clones. The ten largest clonotypes hold approximately 4.2% of the sample.

The source is a man younger than 45 in good health and CMV-seronegative. The chain links TRBV7-9 with TRBJ2-2; perhaps TRBD1 is the D gene, with 6 bases matching. Input material: PBMCs. The CDR3 in this case is CASSLNRAATGELFF. The sequence in DNA is TGTGCCAGCAGCTTAAACAGGGCGGCCACCGGGGAGCTGTTTTTT.